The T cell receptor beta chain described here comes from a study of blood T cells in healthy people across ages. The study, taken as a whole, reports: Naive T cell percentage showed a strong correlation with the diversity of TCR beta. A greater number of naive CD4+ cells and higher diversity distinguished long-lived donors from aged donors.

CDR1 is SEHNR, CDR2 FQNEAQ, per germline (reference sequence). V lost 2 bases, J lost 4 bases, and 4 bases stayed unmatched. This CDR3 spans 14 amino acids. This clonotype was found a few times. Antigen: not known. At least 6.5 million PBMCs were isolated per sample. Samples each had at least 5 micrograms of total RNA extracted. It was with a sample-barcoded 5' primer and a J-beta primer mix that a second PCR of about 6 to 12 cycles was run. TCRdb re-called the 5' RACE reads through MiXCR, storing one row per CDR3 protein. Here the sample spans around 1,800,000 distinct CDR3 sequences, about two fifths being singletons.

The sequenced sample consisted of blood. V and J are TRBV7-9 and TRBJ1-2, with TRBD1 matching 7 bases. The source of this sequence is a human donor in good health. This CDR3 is CASSLSRQGYGYTF. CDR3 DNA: TGTGCCAGCAGCTTATCGCGACAGGGCTATGGCTACACCTTC. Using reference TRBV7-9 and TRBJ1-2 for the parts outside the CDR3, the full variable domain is DTGVSQNPRHKITKRGQNVTFRCDPISEHNRLYWYRQTLGQGPEFLTYFQNEAQLEKSRLLSDRFSAERPKGSFSTLEIQRTEQGDSAMYLCASSLSRQGYGYTFGSGTRLTVV.